This TCR beta chain originates from a study of T cells in tumors after PD-1 blockade (dated by TCRdb to the late 2010s). Concerning the study at large: Prior checkpoint blockade, systemic immunosuppressant use, and recent radiotherapy or other anti-cancer therapy within 4 weeks were grounds for patient exclusion. Patients received pembrolizumab 200 mg every 3 weeks or cemiplimab 350 mg every 2 weeks. While on anti-PD-1 treatment, some of the patients also continued taking daily vismodegib 150 mg. An average of around 26,000 TCR templates (range about 554-100,000) and some 6,600 unique clonotypes was obtained for tumor samples, roughly 20-fold deeper than single-cell TCR sequencing. Using site-matched tumors from BCC or SCC patients sampled before and after anti-PD-1 therapy, the study carried out paired single-cell RNA and TCR sequencing. RECIST version 1.1 was used to evaluate clinical response.

Ends trimmed: V by 6 bases, J by 0 bases; bases unmatched to a gene: 23. Taken from cysteine to phenylalanine, the CDR3 has 22 residues. The read is trimmed to its CDR3 DNA, 66 bases read in frame from base 1. CDR1 and CDR2, per the germline V gene, are KGHSH and LQKENI. The study at large found these results: The source of novel T cell clones was not identified and could include lymphoid organs or rare unexpanded clones within the tumor or its periphery. Exhausted CD8+ clones expanded after therapy were mostly novel clonotypes undetected pre-treatment, suggesting clonal replacement rather than reinvigoration of pre-existing clones. Clonal replacement was seen only when comparing pre- and post-treatment samples and not when comparing two pre-treatment samples, which argues against artifacts from biopsy timing or location. Roughly 43% of tumor TCR clonotypes were found in blood, and some novel exhausted tumor clones appeared in pre-treatment blood, suggesting peripheral recruitment.

In the paper's terms, the time point label means: before anti-PD-1 therapy. Site-matched tumor biopsies were taken from the same primary tumor before and after PD-1 blockade. Genomic DNA extracted from tumor biopsies or peripheral blood was used for bulk TCRbeta sequencing, with input ranging from about 616 ng to 6,500 ng. Bulk TCRbeta sequencing was performed on remaining biopsy material to increase sensitivity for rare clonotypes compared with single-cell TCR sequencing. Histologically proven advanced or metastatic basal or squamous cell carcinoma was present in all patients, all of whom were poor candidates for surgical resection. The basal cell carcinoma cohort was made up of some ten patients, and bulk tumor TCR sequencing was performed for 7 to 9 of these patients. Fresh biopsies were taken from the primary tumor site, and part of the biopsy material was kept in RNAlater for exome and bulk TCR sequencing.

The immunoSEQ platform was used to carry out deep TCRbeta sequencing. As for the original processing: For further analysis, only productive rearrangements were exported out of the immunoSEQ Analyzer. A two-sided binomial test with a Bonferroni-corrected P below 0.01 was used to identify clones that significantly expanded or contracted between timepoints. Bulk TCRbeta clonotypes were assigned T cell phenotypes by matching to single-cell RNA+TCR-seq clones sharing the same TCRbeta sequence. Clone enrichment in tumor was computed as tumor frequency divided by PBMC frequency from bulk TCR sequencing. GLIPH was used to sort TCRs into specificity groups, which are clusters of distinct TCRs that likely recognize common antigens through shared CDR3 motifs. TCRdb obtained this table from immuneACCESS and retained in-frame rearrangements with V and J assigned. These tables miss some clones; where compared with another copy, unresolved V genes account for less than half of the shortfall, and the remainder is unexplained. Clonal size and the V and J genes are those of that table, whereas D and trimming came from the DNA. Counted in this sample were thousands of clones; around 65% of them appeared once. The ten largest clonotypes hold 13% of the sample.

This clone was seen a few times. Its antigen has not been determined. No qualities accompany the bases; no much larger clone lies one base away. The TCR comes from a human donor with basal cell carcinoma. The sequencing here drew on tumor tissue, taken before anti-PD-1 treatment. The sequence is built from TRBV18 and TRBJ1-1, and 12 bases in between align with TRBD1. The CDR3 region reads CASSPNSGTGGLQLILNTEAFF. The sequence in DNA is TGTGCCAGCTCTCCTAATTCCGGGACAGGGGGCTTACAACTTATCTTGAACACTGAAGCTTTCTTT. Where the CDR3 stops, the reference TRBV18 and TRBJ1-1 genes take over; the full variable domain is NAGVMQNPRHLVRRRGQEARLRCSPMKGHSHVYWYRQLPEEGLKFMVYLQKENIIDESGMPKERFSAEFPKEGPSILRIQQVVRGDSAAYFCASSPNSGTGGLQLILNTEAFFGQGTRLTVV.